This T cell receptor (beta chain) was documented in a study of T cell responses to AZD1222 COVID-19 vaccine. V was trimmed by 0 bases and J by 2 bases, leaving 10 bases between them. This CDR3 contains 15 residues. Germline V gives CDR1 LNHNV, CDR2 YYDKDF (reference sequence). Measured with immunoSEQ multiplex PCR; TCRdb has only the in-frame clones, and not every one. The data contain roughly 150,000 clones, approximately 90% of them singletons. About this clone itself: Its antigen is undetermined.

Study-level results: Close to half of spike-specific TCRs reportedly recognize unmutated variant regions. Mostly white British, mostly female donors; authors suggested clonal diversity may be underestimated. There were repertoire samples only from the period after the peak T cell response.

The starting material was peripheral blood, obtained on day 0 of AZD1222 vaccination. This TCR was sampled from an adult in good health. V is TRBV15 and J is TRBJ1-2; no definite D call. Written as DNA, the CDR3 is TGTGCCACCAGCAGAGATTTTCGGGAAAACTATGGCTACACCTTC. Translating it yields CATSRDFRENYGYTF.